The sequence of this T cell receptor (beta chain) was determined in a study of T cell responses to AZD1222 COVID-19 vaccine (dated by TCRdb to the early 2020s). About the investigation overall: A total of around 240 trial participants underwent TCR sequencing, of whom some 210 received two doses of AZD1222 and roughly 25 received two doses of the MenACWY control vaccine. Trial participants were enrolled into age subgroups of 18-55, 56-69 and 70-plus years, which contained approximately 150, 28 and 58 TCR-sequenced participants, respectively. Study-wide conclusions, independent of this receptor: After two AZD1222 doses, spike-specific TCR breadth and depth were significantly higher than at day 0 and than in MenACWY recipients. The 56-69-year group was small, and its depth increase did not reach significance, likely because of low power. Conclusions about previously exposed vaccinees were limited because only six AZD1222 recipients were SARS-CoV-2 seropositive at baseline. CD4 TCRs associated with the vaccine covered the entire spike protein, and the dominant responses were in regions 160-218 and 743-854. Because no samples from the day 14 peak response were available, repertoires could be characterized only after the peak T cell response. Epitopes outside the regions mutated in the B.1.351 and B.1.1.7 variants were reportedly recognized by nearly half of the unique spike-specific TCRs. Participants were mostly white British, with more females than males. The authors suggested clonal diversity may have been underestimated.

There are 19 amino acids in the CDR3, from cysteine to phenylalanine inclusive. Only CDR3 DNA remains: 57 bases, in frame from the first base. For this chain, trimming is 2 bases at the V end and 0 bases at the J end, and the number of junction bases without a gene match is 15. CDR1 and CDR2, looked up from the germline V gene (reference sequence), are LNHDA and SQIVND. The time point label, as the study defines it: about 28 days (+/-7) after the second vaccine dose. AZD1222 recipients given second doses at about 4 weeks or at about 12 weeks were pooled, since spike-specific TCR depth and breadth were not found to differ between the two schedules. Vaccinee samples came from UK trials COV001 and COV002, including a single-blind randomized controlled phase 2/3 trial of AZD1222 (ChAdOx1 nCoV-19) in healthy adults. For TCRbeta chain sequencing, PBMC samples from trial participants were taken at day 0 and at day 28 after the second dose.

The CDR3 regions of human TCRbeta chains were analyzed by immunosequencing. In the original analysis: Repertoire TCRs were checked for matches against a reference library of SARS-CoV-2-specific TCRs that had been generated using the MIRA antigen-specificity platform. Breadth meant the fraction of unique TCRs that were SARS-CoV-2-associated, whereas depth meant the fraction of total T cells that were SARS-CoV-2-associated. Using the MIRA data, each spike-specific TCR was assigned both to the spike region to which the TCR was reactive and to a CD4 or CD8 class. Log10-transformed breadth and depth values were compared by one-way ANOVA with Sidak's multiple comparisons tests. This is the immuneACCESS table as TCRdb keeps it, with only in-frame sequences that have V and J called. A part of the clones is gone; compared with another copy, unresolved V genes explain less than half, and the rest is unexplained. V, J and clone size are taken as reported in that table, and D and trimming were inferred from the DNA itself. The sample table contains 90,000 to 130,000 clones; only one count was recorded for 85% to 95% of them. The ten largest clones represent 2.5% to 3% of the sample.

A note on this clone: Its antigen is still unknown. There are no base qualities to consult, and no much larger clone falls within one base.

Rearrangement joined TRBV19 to TRBJ1-1; 7 middle bases align to TRBD1. Sequencing used peripheral blood, obtained 28 days after the second AZD1222 dose. This receptor was obtained from an adult who received the AZD1222 COVID-19 vaccine. The encoded CDR3 is CASSIRGRGRPSMNTEAFF. The DNA sequence is as follows: TGTGCCAGTAGTATAAGGGGGCGGGGACGCCCGAGCATGAACACTGAAGCTTTCTTT.